The 22 T cell receptor beta chains presented below share a single source sample, sequenced in a study of T cells expressing NK-cell markers (dated by TCRdb to about 2020). The library was produced with 5' RACE. TCRdb lists the instrument as Illumina HiSeq 2000. TCRdb reprocessed the reads, reporting each CDR3 protein sequence once and no DNA. The sample has roughly 120,000 distinct CDR3 sequences on record. The ten biggest clones cover roughly 20% of the sample. The material sequenced was blood T cells: a sorted CD56 or NKG2C T cell subset, CD4+ or CD8+ T cells, or bulk PBMC T cells (not recorded which). The receptors were gathered from a woman aged 18 to 75 in good health.

J is TRBJ2-6 and V is TRBV4-3; TCRdb designates TRBD1, a call that cannot be tested without DNA. Germline values: CDR1 LGHNA, CDR2 YSLEER. The CDR3 consists of 18 residues. The CDR3 is CASSRFAGPNSGANVLTF.

The chain recombines TRBV7-3 with TRBJ2-1; TCRdb names TRBD1, which stays unverified in the absence of DNA. The germline gives CDR1 SGHTA, CDR2 FQGTGA. The CDR3 contains 14 residues. This CDR3 is CASSFPGAYNEQFF.

The V and J genes are TRBV27 and TRBJ2-7; TCRdb lists TRBD1, though no DNA is available to test this call. Germline CDR1 and CDR2: MNHEY and SMNVEV (reference sequence). CDR3 length equals 15 residues. The CDR3 protein is CASSLSPRGGYEQYF.

V is TRBV28 and J is TRBJ2-5; TCRdb gives TRBD1 as the D gene, but with no DNA this cannot be confirmed. Germline V gene lookup returns CDR1 MDHEN and CDR2 SYDVKM. The CDR3 has 11 residues. This chain's CDR3 is CATDRGETQYF.

The V and J genes are TRBV4-2 and TRBJ2-2; the TCRdb call, TRBD1, lacks DNA for checking. The CDR3 consists of 18 residues. Germline V gives CDR1 LGHNA, CDR2 YNFKEQ. This CDR3 is CASSQDRKRGGNTGELFF.

The chain links TRBV27 to TRBJ2-1. The CDR3 covers 14 residues. The germline gives CDR1 MNHEY, CDR2 SMNVEV (reference sequence). This CDR3 reads CASSFTSSYNEQFF.

V is TRBV6-1 and J is TRBJ2-7; TCRdb's D gene call, TRBD2, goes unchecked for lack of DNA. Germline CDR1 MNHNS, CDR2 SASEGT. This CDR3 contains 14 residues. CDR3 in amino acids: CASSRVGGIYEQYF.

The V call is TRBV6-5, the J call TRBJ2-1; TCRdb outputs TRBD2, but without DNA this stays unchecked. This CDR3 comprises 13 residues. CDR1 is MNHEY, CDR2 SVGAGI, per germline. The CDR3 region is CASSYYREGEQFF.

This sequence joins TRBV5-4 and TRBJ2-2; there is no DNA to check the TCRdb D call of TRBD2. The CDR3 runs 14 residues. Germline CDR1 SGHNT, CDR2 YYREEE (reference sequence). CDR3 sequence: CASRYGPNTGELFF.

The chain uses TRBV20-1 and TRBJ2-7; the TCRdb call, TRBD2, lacks DNA for checking. The CDR3 loop spans 15 amino acids. Germline CDR1 DFQATT, CDR2 SNEGSKA (reference sequence). CDR3 in amino acids: CSARDVPSGSYEQYF.

V usage is TRBV13 and J usage is TRBJ2-1; TCRdb selects TRBD2, and the lack of DNA leaves this call unchecked. Germline V gives CDR1 PRHDT, CDR2 FYEKMQ (reference sequence). This CDR3 region has 14 residues. The CDR3 is CASSPGLAGAEQFF.

This sequence joins TRBV30 and TRBJ1-1. Germline V gene lookup returns CDR1 GTSNPN and CDR2 SVGIG (reference sequence). The CDR3 sequence is 11 residues long. The CDR3 sequence is CAWGLFTEAFF.

CDR3 in amino acids: CASSLLAEETDTQYF. This rearrangement joins TRBV6-5 to TRBJ2-3; the D call of TRBD2 rests on TCRdb alone, since no DNA is present to check it. Per the germline V gene, CDR1 is MNHEY and CDR2 is SVGAGI. The CDR3 consists of 15 residues.

The chain has TRBV29-1 and TRBJ2-3; as DNA is missing, the TRBD1 call by TCRdb cannot be tested. The CDR3 runs to 16 residues. CDR1 is SQVTM and CDR2 is ANQGSEA in the germline V gene. The CDR3 sequence is CSVGSGTGERTDTQYF.

The CDR3 region is CASSPRDIHQPQHF. V usage is TRBV19 and J usage is TRBJ1-5; TCRdb calls TRBD1, which cannot be checked without DNA. CDR1 LNHDA and CDR2 SQIVND come from the germline V gene (reference sequence). The CDR3 has 14 residues.

V and J are TRBV27 and TRBJ2-1; TCRdb indicates TRBD2, and absent DNA this call remains unverified. Germline CDR1 MNHEY, CDR2 SMNVEV (reference sequence). The CDR3 runs to 13 residues. The CDR3 sequence is CASSYPTSLEQFF.

This sequence joins TRBV3-1 and TRBJ1-2. The CDR3 sequence is 14 residues long. CDR1 and CDR2 from the germline V gene are LGHDT and YNNKEL (reference sequence). CDR3 region: CASSILDGIYGYTF.

The CDR3 reads CASSFLRPPGEAFF. The rearrangement uses TRBV19 and TRBJ1-1; no DNA is available, so the TRBD1 call from TCRdb remains unchecked. The germline CDR1 and CDR2 sequences are LNHDA and SQIVND (reference sequence). CDR3 size: 14 residues.

The CDR3 sequence is CASSLTSGVTDTQYF. The chain recombines TRBV7-2 with TRBJ2-3; TCRdb's D call, TRBD2, is unchecked because there is no DNA. The CDR3 is 15 amino acids. In germline, CDR1 is SGHTA, CDR2 FQGNSA.

The J gene is TRBJ1-1, the V gene TRBV11-2; TCRdb indicates TRBD1, and absent DNA this call remains unverified. This CDR3 is 15 amino acids long. Germline CDR1 SGHAT, CDR2 FQNNGV. The CDR3 loop is CASSFGQGVFTEAFF.

V gene TRBV3-1 combines with J gene TRBJ2-1. The CDR3 consists of 12 residues. Germline-derived CDR1 and CDR2 are LGHDT and YNNKEL (reference sequence). The CDR3 spells CASSQVPHEQFF.

V and J are TRBV5-6 and TRBJ2-7; without DNA, the TCRdb call of TRBD2 cannot be checked. The CDR3 runs to 17 residues. The germline V gene encodes CDR1 SGHDT and CDR2 YYEEEE. This CDR3 reads CASSLAMVSGSNYEQYF. The full variable domain, in which reference TRBV5-6 and TRBJ2-7 provide the parts outside the CDR3, is DAGVTQSPTHLIKTRGQQVTLRCSPKSGHDTVSWYQQALGQGPQFIFQYYEEEERQRGNFPDRFSGHQFPNYSSELNVNALLLGDSALYLCASSLAMVSGSNYEQYFGPGTRLTVT.